Presented here are 27 T cell receptor beta chains from one specimen sequenced in a study of T-cell memory formation after mild COVID-19. TCRdb redid the calling of the 5' RACE reads with MiXCR, one entry per CDR3 protein. The sample has roughly 600,000 distinct CDR3 sequences, roughly 18% seen once; the top ten hold 9.5% to 15%. Sequencing input: PBMCs or a T cell subset sorted from them (not recorded which). The source of these receptors is an adult woman who had mild COVID-19 (a few samples of this study predate the infection). Cell type and time point are not known.

This clonotype was recorded a few times. The chain is built from TRBV9 and TRBJ2-7, with 7 bases matching TRBD1. Germline V lookup: CDR1 SGDLS, CDR2 YYNGEE. The CDR3 sequence is 15 residues long. V trimming: 0 bases; J trimming: 2 bases; junction bases outside the gene matches: 5. CDR3 residues: CASSVAGTDPYEQYF. The CDR3 nucleotides are TGTGCCAGCAGCGTAGCAGGGACAGATCCCTACGAGCAGTACTTC. The variable domain in full, completed from reference TRBV9 and TRBJ2-7, reads DSGVTQTPKHLITATGQRVTLRCSPRSGDLSVYWYQQSLDQGLQFLIQYYNGEERAKGNILERFSAQQFPDLHSELNLSSLELGDSALYFCASSVAGTDPYEQYFGPGTRLTVT.

A few counts support this clonotype. This chain links TRBV2 with TRBJ2-6; tentative D call: TRBD1 (5 bases). This CDR3 region has 14 residues. Between the trimmed V and J ends, which lost 10 bases and 6 bases, there was a span of 16 bases. Germline V gene data show CDR1 as SNHLY and CDR2 as FYNNEI. CDR3 nucleotides: TGTGCCATCGACGCAGGGCTCTCGGCCAACGTCCTGACTTTC. Protein: CAIDAGLSANVLTF. Together with reference TRBV2 and TRBJ2-6, the CDR3 gives the full variable domain: EPEVTQTPSHQVTQMGQEVILRCVPISNHLYFYWYRQILGQKVEFLVSFYNNEISEKSEIFDDQFSVERPDGSNFTLKIRSTKLEDSAMYFCAIDAGLSANVLTFGAGSRLTVL.

This clonotype was detected ten times or more. The gene calls are TRBV9 and TRBJ2-3, with 14 positions matching TRBD2. Trimming removed 4 bases from V and 6 bases from J; junction bases left unmatched: 4. This CDR3 comprises 15 residues. In germline, CDR1 is SGDLS, CDR2 YYNGEE. CDR3 sequence reads: CASSRTSGGPDTQYF. The CDR3 region has the DNA TGTGCCAGCAGCCGGACTAGCGGGGGGCCCGATACGCAGTATTTT.

A few counts support this clonotype. The gene calls are TRBV3-1 and TRBJ1-1, with TRBD1 matching over 9 bases. This CDR3 comprises 16 residues. Germline V gene lookup returns CDR1 LGHDT and CDR2 YNNKEL (reference sequence). Trimming cost V 5 bases and J 2 bases; bases outside gene matches: 9. CDR3 in amino acids: CASSSLPGQGNTEAFF. The CDR3 DNA sequence: TGTGCCAGCAGCTCTTTGCCGGGACAGGGTAACACTGAAGCTTTCTTT.

Ten or more counts support this clonotype. The V call is TRBV4-2, the J call TRBJ1-1; TRBD1 matches at 9 bases. The ends lost 2 bases at V and 4 bases at J; junction bases unmatched: 5. The CDR3 extends over 15 amino acids. Germline lookup yields CDR1 LGHNA and CDR2 YNFKEQ. The CDR3 DNA reads as TGTGCCAGCAGCCAACCGGACAGGGGTTTCACTGAAGCTTTCTTT. Its protein is CASSQPDRGFTEAFF.

The sample holds a few counts of this clonotype. The J gene is TRBJ2-5, the V gene TRBV7-6; weak D call: TRBD2 (6 bases). CDR1 and CDR2 (germline): SGHVS, FNYEAQ. Trimming removed 2 bases at V and 5 bases at J, with 12 bases between. The CDR3 is 14 residues long. The CDR3 here is CASSLHGEEETQYF. As DNA, the CDR3 is TGTGCCAGCAGCTTACATGGGGAGGAGGAGACCCAGTACTTC.

This clonotype was counted only a few times. V is TRBV6-5 and J is TRBJ2-7; D may be TRBD1 or TRBD2 (5 bases each). The V end lost 2 bases, the J end lost 2 bases, and 13 bases lay between the germline ends. The CDR3 length is 15 residues. Germline assignment: CDR1 MNHEY and CDR2 SVGAGI. The CDR3 sequence is CASSYMRDGAYEQYF. The DNA for the CDR3 is TGTGCCAGCAGTTACATGAGGGACGGAGCCTACGAGCAGTACTTC.

This chain connects TRBV7-2 to TRBJ2-3; D remains unclear. Germline V lookup: CDR1 SGHTA, CDR2 FQGNSA. V lost 7 bases to trimming and J lost 2 bases, with 7 bases between them. This CDR3 contains 12 residues. The chain's CDR3 is CASTLPTDTQYF. Written as DNA, the CDR3 is TGTGCCAGCACCCTACCCACAGATACGCAGTATTTT.

This clonotype showed up just a few times. V usage is TRBV29-1 and J usage is TRBJ2-3; D possibly corresponds to TRBD2 (7 bases). CDR3 size: 13 residues. Germline lookup yields CDR1 SQVTM and CDR2 ANQGSEA. The ends were cut back, 4 bases at V and 2 bases at J, with 10 bases in the middle. The chain's CDR3 is CSVAGGFTDTQYF. In nucleotides, the CDR3 is TGCAGCGTTGCGGGGGGCTTCACAGATACGCAGTATTTT.

This clonotype was counted a few times. This CDR3 reads CASSQDRLSNNEQFF. The CDR3, as DNA: TGCGCCAGCAGCCAAGATCGGCTATCAAACAATGAGCAGTTCTTC. V is TRBV4-3 and J is TRBJ2-1, with D hard to call. Germline CDR1 is LGHNA and CDR2 is YSLEER. The CDR3 loop spans 15 amino acids. V was shortened by 0 bases and J by 5 bases, with 11 bases between the two germline ends.

This clonotype has only a few counts. V gene TRBV19 combines with J gene TRBJ2-7; TRBD2 is a possible D gene (6 bases). The germline V gene encodes CDR1 LNHDA and CDR2 SQIVND (reference sequence). This CDR3 comprises 13 residues. The germline V and J ends were trimmed by 5 bases and 2 bases, with 10 bases remaining between them. CDR3 residues: CASSGGFTYEQYF. The CDR3 DNA sequence: TGTGCCAGTAGTGGAGGGTTTACCTACGAGCAGTACTTC. The full variable domain, completed using reference TRBV19 and TRBJ2-7, is DGGITQSPKYLFRKEGQNVTLSCEQNLNHDAMYWYRQDPGQGLRLIYYSQIVNDFQKGDIAEGYSVSREKKESFPLTVTSAQKNPTAFYLCASSGGFTYEQYFGPGTRLTVT.

The chain carries TRBV13 and TRBJ2-7; TRBD1 or TRBD2 may be the D gene (5 bases each). The ends were cut back, 6 bases at V and 2 bases at J, with 20 bases in the middle. The CDR3 totals 16 residues. Looked up from germline, CDR1 is PRHDT and CDR2 is FYEKMQ (reference sequence). The CDR3 DNA follows: TGTGCCAGCAGTTCCCGGTCCCGGGGCAGGACCTACGAGCAGTACTTC. This translates into CASSSRSRGRTYEQYF.

This clonotype has a handful of counts. The gene calls are TRBV5-1 and TRBJ2-3; D may be TRBD2 (6 bases). Per the germline V gene, CDR1 is SGHRS and CDR2 is YFSETQ. Trimming took 3 bases from V and 5 from J, leaving 25 bases between them. The CDR3 is 18 residues long. The CDR3 loop reads CASSSRVIGTGGRDTQYF. The DNA of the CDR3 is TGCGCCAGCAGCTCGCGGGTTATTGGGACTGGTGGGCGAGATACGCAGTATTTT.

This clonotype was seen a few times. The genes are TRBV7-2 and TRBJ1-6, with no clear D. This CDR3 has 13 residues. The germline V gene encodes CDR1 SGHTA and CDR2 FQGNSA. V was pared by 4 bases and J by 7 bases, with 8 bases between. CDR3: CASSSTQNSPLHF. The CDR3 DNA reads as TGTGCCAGCAGCTCGACCCAGAATTCACCCCTCCACTTT.

The chain links TRBV5-6 to TRBJ2-3; D unclear. The V and J ends lost 3 bases and 7 bases respectively, with 12 bases between them. Germline CDR1 reads SGHDT; CDR2 reads YYEEEE. The CDR3 is 13 residues long. CDR3 sequence reads: CASSYTFSHTQYF. The CDR3 region has the DNA TGTGCCAGCAGCTATACGTTCTCTCATACGCAGTATTTT.

The gene calls are TRBV5-1 and TRBJ2-3, with D unresolved. This CDR3 has 12 amino acids. Germline V gene lookup returns CDR1 SGHRS and CDR2 YFSETQ. V was pared by 5 bases and J by 6 bases, with 10 bases between. The CDR3 sequence is CASRVVGDTQYF. The CDR3 DNA follows: TGCGCCAGCAGGGTTGTGGGGGATACGCAGTATTTT.

This clonotype has more than one count but fewer than ten. This chain joins TRBV2 and TRBJ1-3; D uncertain. The CDR3 runs to 14 residues. CDR1 is SNHLY, CDR2 FYNNEI, per germline. V was trimmed by 7 bases and J by 0 bases, leaving 10 bases between them. This CDR3 is CASIPQSSGNTIYF. The DNA for the CDR3 is TGTGCCAGCATCCCACAGAGCTCTGGAAACACCATATATTTT.

The genes are TRBV6-2 or TRBV6-3 and TRBJ2-7; D is possibly TRBD2 (6 bases). CDR1 and CDR2 from the germline V gene are MNHEY and SVGEGT. Trimming stripped 6 bases from V and 2 bases from J, with 11 bases between. The CDR3 contains 13 residues. For the CDR3, the DNA is TGTGCCAGCAGGGGGGACTTAACCTACGAGCAGTACTTC. Its protein is CASRGDLTYEQYF.

This clonotype was counted between two and nine times. This CDR3 is CASSFPRNTEAFF. CDR3 coding DNA: TGTGCCAGCTCCTTTCCCAGGAACACTGAAGCTTTCTTT. The chain employs TRBV18 and TRBJ1-1; D not certain. Germline V gene lookup returns CDR1 KGHSH and CDR2 LQKENI. V lost 6 bases and J 1 base, leaving 9 bases between the germline ends. The CDR3 loop spans 13 amino acids.

The chain combines TRBV7-9 with TRBJ2-5; 10 positions match TRBD2. Germline CDR1 and CDR2: SEHNR and FQNEAQ (reference sequence). The V and J ends lost 5 bases and 1 base, in that order; junction bases with no gene match: 4. The CDR3 totals 15 residues. The CDR3: CASSVRLAGQETQYF. CDR3 DNA: TGTGCCAGCAGCGTAAGACTAGCGGGCCAAGAGACCCAGTACTTC.

This clonotype occurred a few times. The CDR3 spells CASSLARGQRNMNTEAFF. CDR3 nucleotide sequence: TGTGCCAGCAGCTTGGCTCGGGGACAGCGTAACATGAACACTGAAGCTTTCTTT. V usage is TRBV5-6 and J usage is TRBJ1-1, with TRBD1 matching over 7 bases. Germline values: CDR1 SGHDT, CDR2 YYEEEE. The CDR3 contains 18 residues. Trimming removed 0 bases from V and 0 bases from J; junction bases left unmatched: 11.

V is TRBV27 and J is TRBJ2-1, with 7 bases aligning to TRBD2. CDR1 is MNHEY, CDR2 SMNVEV, per germline (reference sequence). There are 16 residues in the CDR3. With V trimmed by 5 bases and J by 9 bases, 16 bases remained unmatched. The CDR3 sequence: CASSTRGAGEVGEQFF. The CDR3 bases are TGTGCCAGCAGTACCCGCGGGGCGGGAGAGGTTGGTGAGCAGTTCTTC.

The chain recombines TRBV30 with TRBJ2-3, with D unresolved. Germline loops: CDR1 GTSNPN, CDR2 SVGIG (reference sequence). Trimming took off 5 bases at V and 6 bases at J, with 6 bases between the two ends. This CDR3 region has 10 residues. This CDR3 is CAWEVDTQYF. DNA for the CDR3: TGTGCCTGGGAAGTGGATACGCAGTATTTT.

This clonotype came up a few times. J is TRBJ2-1 and V is TRBV11-1; 7 bases fit TRBD2. Germline trimming cut 5 bases from V and 2 bases from J; bases unmatched to any gene: 6. The CDR3 is 15 residues long. Germline V gene lookup returns CDR1 SGHAT and CDR2 FQDESV (reference sequence). CDR3 DNA: TGTGCCAGCAGCAAGACCGGGACTACCTACAATGAGCAGTTCTTC. It specifies CASSKTGTTYNEQFF.

In its sample, this clonotype was seen a few times. The V gene is TRBV12-3 or TRBV12-4, the J gene TRBJ2-1, with D unresolved. This CDR3 spans 15 amino acids. Trimming left V 4 bases short and J 4 bases short, with 14 bases between. In DNA form, the CDR3 reads TGTGCCAGCAGTTCCCACCCTTTGGGATACAATGAGCAGTTCTTC. Encoded protein: CASSSHPLGYNEQFF.

This clonotype was observed a few times. The chain couples TRBV9 to TRBJ2-7, with TRBD2 matching over 8 bases. J was trimmed by 6 bases and V by 1 base; bases with no gene match: 3. The germline V gene has CDR1 SGDLS and CDR2 YYNGEE. The CDR3 length is 13 residues. The CDR3 loop is CASSVRGGPEQYF. The CDR3 DNA sequence: TGTGCCAGCAGCGTACGGGGGGGGCCCGAGCAGTACTTC.

V usage is TRBV4-2 and J usage is TRBJ2-5; TRBD2 agrees at 7 bases. Germline-derived CDR1 and CDR2 are LGHNA and YNFKEQ. Trimming took 2 bases from V and 2 from J; bases not matched to a gene: 11. This CDR3 is built from 17 residues. The CDR3 nucleotides are TGTGCCAGCAGCCAAAATCTACCGGGACTACCACAAGAGACCCAGTACTTC. Protein sequence: CASSQNLPGLPQETQYF.